A selection of T cell receptor beta chains follows, all from one sample in a study of naive and memory T cell subsets. TCRdb ran MiXCR on the UMI-ligation and nested PCR reads and lists one entry per CDR3 protein. The sample has approximately 140,000 distinct CDR3 sequences; 15% to 20% are singletons. The sequencing sample was made of naive CD4+ T cells from blood. These receptors were taken from a human donor in good health. CDR3s include the opening cysteine and the closing phenylalanine or tryptophan. A D gene is named only where the DNA matches it firmly. Where a row states a size, it is once, few, many or the class of an expanded clone; other rows omit it.

size | J | D | V | DNA | CDR3
few | TRBJ2-2 | NA | TRBV11-2 | TGTGCCAGCAGCTCACTGGGACTTCAGAACACCGGGGAGCTGTTTTTT | CASSSLGLQNTGELFF
few | TRBJ2-5 | TRBD1 | TRBV7-2 | TGTGCCAGCAGCGACACAGGGGGAGAGACCCAGTACTTC | CASSDTGGETQYF
many | TRBJ2-1 | NA | TRBV28 | TGTGCCAGCAGCCCGGCGGATGCGGAGCTTTACAATGAGCAGTTCTTC | CASSPADAELYNEQFF
few | TRBJ2-7 | TRBD2 | TRBV5-1 | TGCGCCAGCAGCTTGGAAGTTGCGGGAGGTTTCGACGAGCAGTACTTC | CASSLEVAGGFDEQYF
NA | TRBJ2-7 | NA | TRBV7-2 | TGTGCCAGCAGCTTAGGGGCCTTGCCCAGGGAATACGAGCAGTACTTC | CASSLGALPREYEQYF
many | TRBJ2-7 | TRBD2 | TRBV20-1 | TGCAGTGCTAGAGGATCGGGGGGAGAGCAGTACTTC | CSARGSGGEQYF
many | TRBJ2-7 | NA | TRBV6-6 | TGTGCCAGCAGTTACCGTTCTGATTCCTCCTACGAGCAGTACTTC | CASSYRSDSSYEQYF
few | TRBJ2-3 | TRBD2 | TRBV27 | TGTGCCAGCAGACCTAGACTAGCGGGAAGTCGAGATACGCAGTATTTT | CASRPRLAGSRDTQYF
few | TRBJ1-1 | TRBD1 | TRBV6-1 | TGTGCCAGCAGTGCGGACAGGGTAACTGAAGCTTTCTTT | CASSADRVTEAFF
NA | TRBJ2-7 | NA | TRBV2 | TGTGCCACCAAGGGTATACAGGGTCTTTTTCCCTACGAGCAGTACTTC | CATKGIQGLFPYEQYF
few | TRBJ2-1 | TRBD2 | TRBV28 | TGTGCCAGCCTTACTAGCGGGAGACACAATGAGCAGTTCTTC | CASLTSGRHNEQFF
NA | TRBJ2-7 | NA | TRBV5-1 | TGCGCCAGCACCCCGACAGTCAGCTCCTACGAGCAGTACTTC | CASTPTVSSYEQYF
few | TRBJ2-2 | TRBD1 | TRBV6-2/TRBV6-3 | TGTGCCAGCAGAGGGACAGGCTACACCGGGGAGCTGTTTTTT | CASRGTGYTGELFF
NA | TRBJ2-7 | NA | TRBV6-2/TRBV6-3 | TGTGCCAGCAGACCCGGGACGCCCTCCTACGAGCAGTACTTC | CASRPGTPSYEQYF